The source of this T cell receptor (beta chain) is a study of T cells in Graves' hyperthyroidism and ophthalmopathy. Study-wide points: It was a median around 6 months before onset that the model predicted ophthalmopathy. Blood also carried most thyroid clonotypes expanded above 0.001.

This CDR3 contains 13 residues. Trimming took 8 bases from V and 0 from J, leaving 5 bases between them. Germline V gives CDR1 MNHEY, CDR2 SMNVEV (reference sequence). Exclusion of patients followed from uncontrolled infection, other autoimmune disease, pregnancy or lactation. Amplified TCR beta CDR3 regions came from RNA transcripts. The HTBI primer set drove a first-round RT-PCR of the TCR CDR3. MiXCR, run by TCRdb on the multiplex PCR reads, gives a single entry per CDR3 protein. The table shows over 200,000 distinct CDR3 sequences, with about 15% occurring only once. This clonotype was detected a few times. The antigen is undetermined.

Sequenced input: blood. The TCR was taken from a woman in her forties with Graves' hyperthyroidism that later progressed to Graves' ophthalmopathy. This sequence joins TRBV27 and TRBJ2-6; no definite D call. As DNA, the CDR3 is TGTGCCAGCTTGCGCTCTGGGGCCAACGTCCTGACTTTC. Translated: CASLRSGANVLTF.